Following are 28 T cell receptor beta chains from one sample sequenced in a study of T cells expressing NK-cell markers. TCRdb reprocessed the 5' RACE reads and reports one entry per CDR3 protein, with no DNA. Found here are 200,000 to 300,000 distinct CDR3 sequences; the top ten clones hold 4% to 5%. Sequenced material: blood T cells: a sorted CD56 or NKG2C T cell subset, CD4+ or CD8+ T cells, or bulk PBMC T cells (not recorded which). These receptors all stem from a woman between 18 and 69 years old in good health.

The chain employs TRBV6-5 and TRBJ1-1. Looked up from germline, CDR1 is MNHEY and CDR2 is SVGAGI. This CDR3 spans 15 amino acids. CDR3 sequence reads: CASSLWGEKNTEAFF.

The rearrangement links TRBV5-6 to TRBJ1-2. The CDR3 covers 14 residues. Germline loops: CDR1 SGHDT, CDR2 YYEEEE. Here the CDR3 reads CASSSTGTNYGYTF.

This chain links TRBV7-2 with TRBJ1-1; the D call of TRBD1 rests on TCRdb alone, since no DNA is present to check it. This CDR3 comprises 14 residues. The germline V gene encodes CDR1 SGHTA and CDR2 FQGNSA. CDR3 sequence reads: CASNQGRVNTEAFF.

V gene TRBV20-1 combines with J gene TRBJ2-1; TCRdb gives TRBD2 as the D gene, but with no DNA this cannot be confirmed. CDR3 size: 12 residues. Germline loops: CDR1 DFQATT, CDR2 SNEGSKA (reference sequence). CDR3 region: CSASGTINEQFF.

The chain's CDR3 is CASSSNLDRRRWVDTQYF. V is TRBV11-1 and J is TRBJ2-3; the D gene TCRdb calls, TRBD1, cannot be checked with no DNA. Germline loops: CDR1 SGHAT, CDR2 FQDESV (reference sequence). This CDR3 region has 18 residues.

The chain is built from TRBV19 and TRBJ2-2; the D call from TCRdb, TRBD1, cannot be confirmed without DNA. Germline V gives CDR1 LNHDA, CDR2 SQIVND (reference sequence). CDR3 length: 15 amino acids. The CDR3 loop reads CASDVGTANTGELFF.

The rearrangement links TRBV20-1 to TRBJ2-7; there is no DNA to check the TCRdb D call of TRBD2. CDR1 is DFQATT and CDR2 is SNEGSKA in the germline V gene (reference sequence). The CDR3 spans 13 residues. The CDR3 sequence is CSARDTSGSGLYF.

The chain combines TRBV19 with TRBJ2-6; TCRdb picks TRBD1, but there is no DNA to check that call. The CDR3 is 18 residues long. The V gene's germline CDR1 is LNHDA and CDR2 SQIVND (reference sequence). The CDR3 sequence is CASSPPPGQGPGANVLTF.

This CDR3 is CASSSSSGGAQETQYF. The J gene is TRBJ2-5, the V gene TRBV12-3 or TRBV12-4; with no DNA, the TCRdb D assignment of TRBD2 cannot be verified. The CDR3 consists of 16 residues.

The V and J genes are TRBV7-3 and TRBJ2-5. This CDR3 region has 13 residues. Germline V lookup: CDR1 SGHTA, CDR2 FQGTGA. The CDR3 sequence: CASSWGPQETQYF.

The chain employs TRBV14 and TRBJ2-4. The germline V gene has CDR1 SGHDN and CDR2 FVKESK. This CDR3 has 15 residues. The CDR3: CASSQVGTSKNIQYF.

The rearrangement links TRBV25-1 to TRBJ2-1. The CDR3 runs to 11 residues. From germline, CDR1 is MGHDK and CDR2 SYGVNS. CDR3 in amino acids: CASSEYHEQFF.

The V call is TRBV6-1, the J call TRBJ1-2. The CDR3 is 15 amino acids. Looked up from germline, CDR1 is MNHNS and CDR2 is SASEGT. Here the CDR3 reads CASSEWTGPNYGYTF.

This rearrangement joins TRBV28 to TRBJ2-1; there is no DNA to check the TCRdb D call of TRBD1. CDR1 and CDR2 from the germline V gene are MDHEN and SYDVKM. This CDR3 region has 13 residues. The CDR3 is CASSPPKLNEQFF.

This rearrangement joins TRBV6-5 to TRBJ2-7; no DNA is available, so the TRBD2 call from TCRdb remains unchecked. From germline, CDR1 is MNHEY and CDR2 SVGAGI. CDR3 length equals 17 residues. CDR3 protein: CASRLGEKLAGSYEQYF.

The chain links TRBV5-1 to TRBJ2-7; the TCRdb D gene call, TRBD1, has no DNA to confirm it. Germline V gene data show CDR1 as SGHRS and CDR2 as YFSETQ. This CDR3 spans 13 amino acids. The chain's CDR3 is CASSDVQGYEQYF.

CDR3 in amino acids: CASSLGGGTGNTIYF. The chain combines TRBV7-2 with TRBJ1-3; TCRdb gives TRBD1 as the D gene, but with no DNA this cannot be confirmed. Germline V CDR1 and CDR2: SGHTA, FQGNSA. CDR3 length: 15 residues.

The chain joins TRBV9 to TRBJ1-1; TCRdb returns TRBD1, unconfirmable since there is no DNA. The CDR3 has 15 residues. Germline loops: CDR1 SGDLS, CDR2 YYNGEE. The CDR3 reads CASSFTGTENTEAFF.

The rearrangement joins TRBV20-1 to TRBJ1-6; TCRdb indicates TRBD1, and absent DNA this call remains unverified. CDR3 length: 14 amino acids. Germline V gene sequence: CDR1 DFQATT, CDR2 SNEGSKA (reference sequence). CDR3 in amino acids: CSARDPRGGPPLHF.

The gene calls are TRBV20-1 and TRBJ2-1; TCRdb's assignment of TRBD1 cannot be checked, as there is no DNA. This CDR3 contains 16 residues. Germline assignment: CDR1 DFQATT and CDR2 SNEGSKA (reference sequence). This CDR3 reads CSASSPVGARVNEQFF.

The chain is built from TRBV11-2 and TRBJ2-7; TCRdb designates TRBD1, a call that cannot be tested without DNA. CDR3 length: 17 amino acids. The germline gives CDR1 SGHAT, CDR2 FQNNGV. CDR3 sequence reads: CASSHRGMSGVQYEQYF.

The V gene is TRBV19, the J gene TRBJ2-7; with no DNA, the TCRdb D assignment of TRBD2 cannot be verified. Germline V lookup: CDR1 LNHDA, CDR2 SQIVND (reference sequence). The CDR3 loop spans 16 amino acids. The CDR3 reads CASSARTSGRTYEQYF.

CDR3 amino acids: CSAQTGSNTEAFF. The chain joins TRBV20-1 to TRBJ1-1; TCRdb reports TRBD1, a call that lacks DNA to check it against. Per the germline V gene, CDR1 is DFQATT and CDR2 is SNEGSKA (reference sequence). This CDR3 contains 13 residues.

The V call is TRBV20-1, the J call TRBJ2-1; TCRdb gives TRBD1 as the D gene, but with no DNA this cannot be confirmed. There are 14 residues in the CDR3. The V gene's germline CDR1 is DFQATT and CDR2 SNEGSKA (reference sequence). CDR3 in amino acids: CSLVPLTGGNEQFF.

The V call is TRBV7-2, the J call TRBJ1-2. Germline V gene sequence: CDR1 SGHTA, CDR2 FQGNSA. The CDR3 is 13 amino acids. The CDR3 loop is CASSLLSSYGYTF.

The V and J genes are TRBV20-1 and TRBJ2-1; TCRdb lists TRBD2, though no DNA is available to test this call. Germline CDR1 DFQATT, CDR2 SNEGSKA (reference sequence). The CDR3 has 14 amino acids. The CDR3 loop reads CSVPGGSARDEQFF.

V and J are TRBV9 and TRBJ1-1; TCRdb's assignment of TRBD1 cannot be checked, as there is no DNA. CDR1 and CDR2 (germline): SGDLS, YYNGEE. The CDR3 is made up of 14 amino acids. The CDR3 here is CASSRGRRNTEAFF. The whole variable domain, filled in from reference TRBV9 and TRBJ1-1, reads DSGVTQTPKHLITATGQRVTLRCSPRSGDLSVYWYQQSLDQGLQFLIQYYNGEERAKGNILERFSAQQFPDLHSELNLSSLELGDSALYFCASSRGRRNTEAFFGQGTRLTVV.

The chain employs TRBV28 and TRBJ2-1; the D call from TCRdb, TRBD2, cannot be confirmed without DNA. The CDR3 is 15 amino acids. From germline, CDR1 is MDHEN and CDR2 SYDVKM. The CDR3: CASCTAGRGYNEQFF. The whole variable domain, remainder taken from reference TRBV28 and TRBJ2-1, is DVKVTQSSRYLVKRTGEKVFLECVQDMDHENMFWYRQDPGLGLRLIYFSYDVKMKEKGDIPEGYSVSREKKERFSLILESASTNQTSMYLCASCTAGRGYNEQFFGPGTRLTVL.